Below are 7 T cell receptor beta chains sequenced from a single sample in a study of T-cell reconstitution after alpha-beta-depleted transplantation in children. It was with unique molecular identifiers that the TCRbeta library was prepared. One entry per CDR3 protein results from TCRdb running MiXCR on the PCR reads. This sample has some 500,000 distinct CDR3 sequences, with about 17% found just once. This sample comprised PBMCs from the stem cell graft donor, obtained from the stem cell graft. The origin of the receptors is a human donor who donated a stem cell graft to a child with acute lymphoblastic leukemia.

This clonotype came up a few times. This chain joins TRBV20-1 and TRBJ1-2; 9 positions match TRBD1. The length of the CDR3 is 15 residues. Germline V gene data show CDR1 as DFQATT and CDR2 as SNEGSKA (reference sequence). J lost 0 bases, V lost 6 bases, and 8 bases had no gene match. The CDR3 DNA is TGCAGTGCCCGAAACAGGGGGCTGGCTAACTATGGCTACACCTTC. Encoded protein: CSARNRGLANYGYTF.

This clonotype was observed a handful of times. The chain joins TRBV5-1 to TRBJ1-1; TRBD1 is a possible D gene (6 bases). The germline gives CDR1 SGHRS, CDR2 YFSETQ. The CDR3 is made up of 16 amino acids. Trimming took off 4 bases at V and 1 base at J, with 17 bases between the two ends. The CDR3 sequence is CASSQLGQTKNTEAFF. The CDR3 nucleotides read TGCGCCAGCAGCCAATTGGGACAAACGAAGAACACTGAAGCTTTCTTT.

This clonotype showed up just a few times. V is TRBV5-4 and J is TRBJ2-1; 8 nucleotides agree with TRBD2. V was pared by 4 bases and J by 7 bases, with 16 bases of the junction left unmatched. The CDR3 runs to 17 residues. Per germline, CDR1 SGHNT and CDR2 YYREEE (reference sequence). CDR3 nucleotide sequence: TGTGCCAGCAGCACCGACGGGGGGGCGGGAGGAATAAATGAGCAGTTCTTC. Translation gives CASSTDGGAGGINEQFF.

The chain recombines TRBV5-1 with TRBJ1-5, with D unclear. Germline CDR1 reads SGHRS; CDR2 reads YFSETQ. This CDR3 is 16 amino acids long. V lost 0 bases, J lost 0 bases, and 10 bases lay in between. The CDR3 nucleotides are TGCGCCAGCAGCTTGGGTCCGAGCCCTAGCAATCAGCCCCAGCATTTT. This gives the protein CASSLGPSPSNQPQHF.

In this sample, this clonotype turned up a few times. The chain carries TRBV5-1 and TRBJ2-2; either TRBD1 or TRBD2 may fit D (5 bases each). Looked up from germline, CDR1 is SGHRS and CDR2 is YFSETQ. V lost 6 bases to trimming and J lost 0 bases, with 9 bases between them. This CDR3 has 14 residues. The CDR3 nucleotides are TGCGCCAGCAAAAGGGGACCGAACACCGGGGAGCTGTTTTTT. It translates to CASKRGPNTGELFF.

The CDR3 is CSVEGKGAYEQYF. In nucleotides, the CDR3 is TGCAGCGTTGAGGGGAAGGGGGCCTACGAGCAGTACTTC. This rearrangement joins TRBV29-1 to TRBJ2-7; perhaps TRBD1 as D (6 bases). V lost 3 bases and J lost 2, with 11 bases in between. There are 13 residues in the CDR3. The germline V gene encodes CDR1 SQVTM and CDR2 ANQGSEA.

This chain connects TRBV5-1 to TRBJ2-7; D may be TRBD2 (5 bases). V lost 1 base and J 4 bases, leaving 12 bases between the germline ends. Germline CDR1 is SGHRS and CDR2 is YFSETQ. This CDR3 is built from 14 residues. The CDR3: CASSLLAIGYEQYF. The CDR3 DNA reads TGCGCCAGCAGCTTGTTAGCGATCGGTTACGAGCAGTACTTC.